This T cell receptor beta chain is from a study of T cell responses to AZD1222 COVID-19 vaccine. Here immunoSEQ multiplex PCR was the method, and the copy in TCRdb shows in-frame clones only, minus some. This sample has 140,000 or so clones, with 92% found just once. Findings of the study overall: Nearly half of the spike-specific TCRs reportedly recognize variant regions that carry no mutations. At baseline, seropositivity was found in only a handful of AZD1222 recipients. Vaccine-associated CD4 TCRs ranged over spike, dominating at 160-218 and 743-854. It should be noted that donors were predominantly white British and more often female, and clonal diversity was possibly underestimated.

As for this clone: The antigen is undetermined.

Germline V gene data show CDR1 as SNHLY and CDR2 as FYNNEI. Losses at the gene ends were 8 bases for V and 10 bases for J; bases not matched to a gene: 20. The CDR3 covers 16 residues. This clonotype was sampled from an adult who received the AZD1222 COVID-19 vaccine. Sequenced material: peripheral blood, taken 28 days after the second AZD1222 dose. The V gene is TRBV2, the J gene TRBJ2-1, with 7 positions matching TRBD2. This CDR3 reads CASLWSLGGTDFEQFF. As DNA, the CDR3 is TGTGCCAGCCTCTGGTCCCTGGGGGGGACCGATTTCGAGCAGTTCTTC.